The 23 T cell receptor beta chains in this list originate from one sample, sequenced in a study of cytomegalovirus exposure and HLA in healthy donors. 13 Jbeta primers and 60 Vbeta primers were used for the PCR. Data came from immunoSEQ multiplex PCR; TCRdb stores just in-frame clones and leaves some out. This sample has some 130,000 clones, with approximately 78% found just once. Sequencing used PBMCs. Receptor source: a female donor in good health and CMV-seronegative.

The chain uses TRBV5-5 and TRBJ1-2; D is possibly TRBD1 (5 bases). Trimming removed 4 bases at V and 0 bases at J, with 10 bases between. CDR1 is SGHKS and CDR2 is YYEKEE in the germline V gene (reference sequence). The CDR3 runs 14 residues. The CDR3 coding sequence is TGTGCCAGCAGCCCAACGACAGCTAACTATGGCTACACCTTC. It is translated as CASSPTTANYGYTF.

The CDR3 is CSVVMREGQPQHF. Here the CDR3 DNA reads TGCAGCGTGGTAATGAGGGAGGGTCAGCCCCAGCATTTT. The rearrangement links TRBV29-1 to TRBJ1-5; D gene uncertain. This CDR3 spans 13 amino acids. V lost 6 bases and J 6 bases, leaving 15 bases between the germline ends. The germline V gene encodes CDR1 SQVTM and CDR2 ANQGSEA.

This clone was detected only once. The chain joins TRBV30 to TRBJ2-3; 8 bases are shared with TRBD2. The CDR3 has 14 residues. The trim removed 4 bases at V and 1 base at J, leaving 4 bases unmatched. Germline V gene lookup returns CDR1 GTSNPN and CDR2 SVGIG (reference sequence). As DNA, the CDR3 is TGTGCCTGGACGTGGGGACTAGGCACAGATACGCAGTATTTT. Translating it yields CAWTWGLGTDTQYF.

The CDR3 DNA follows: TGTGCCAGCAGGTCGACAAGCACAGATACGCAGTATTTT. The encoded protein is CASRSTSTDTQYF. The chain has TRBV6-5 and TRBJ2-3; D gene uncertain. This CDR3 region has 13 residues. Trimming took off 6 bases at V and 0 bases at J, with 7 bases between the two ends. CDR1 is MNHEY and CDR2 is SVGAGI in the germline V gene.

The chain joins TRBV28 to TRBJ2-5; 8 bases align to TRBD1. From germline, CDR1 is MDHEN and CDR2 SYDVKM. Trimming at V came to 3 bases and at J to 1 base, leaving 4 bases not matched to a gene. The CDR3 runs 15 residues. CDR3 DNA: TGTGCCAGCAGTTTCTCTACAGGGGGCCAAGAGACCCAGTACTTC. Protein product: CASSFSTGGQETQYF.

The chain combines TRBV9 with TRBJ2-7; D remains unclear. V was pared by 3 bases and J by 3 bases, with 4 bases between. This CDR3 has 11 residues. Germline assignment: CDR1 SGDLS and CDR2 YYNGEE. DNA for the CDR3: TGTGCCAGCAGCGCCAACTACGAGCAGTACTTC. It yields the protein CASSANYEQYF.

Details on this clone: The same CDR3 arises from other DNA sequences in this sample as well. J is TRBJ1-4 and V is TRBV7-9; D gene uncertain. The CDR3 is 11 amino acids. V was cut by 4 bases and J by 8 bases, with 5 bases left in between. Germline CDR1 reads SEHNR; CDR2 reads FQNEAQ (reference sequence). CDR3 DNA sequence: TGTGCCAGCAGCTCGGGGGAAAAACTGTTTTTT. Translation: CASSSGEKLFF.

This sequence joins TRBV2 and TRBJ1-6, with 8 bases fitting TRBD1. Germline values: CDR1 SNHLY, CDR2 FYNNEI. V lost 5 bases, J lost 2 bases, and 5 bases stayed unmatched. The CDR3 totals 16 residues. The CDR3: CASSMTGVTYNSPLHF. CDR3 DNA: TGTGCCAGCAGTATGACAGGGGTCACCTATAATTCACCCCTCCACTTT. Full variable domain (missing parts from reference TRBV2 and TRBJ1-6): EPEVTQTPSHQVTQMGQEVILRCVPISNHLYFYWYRQILGQKVEFLVSFYNNEISEKSEIFDDQFSVERPDGSNFTLKIRSTKLEDSAMYFCASSMTGVTYNSPLHFGNGTRLTVT.

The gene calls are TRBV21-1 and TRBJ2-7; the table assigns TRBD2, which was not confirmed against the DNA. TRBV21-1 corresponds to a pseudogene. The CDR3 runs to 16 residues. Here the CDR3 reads CASSKGIPESSYEQYF. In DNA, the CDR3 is TGTGCCAGCAGCAAAGGCATTCCTGAGAGCTCCTACGAGCAGTACTTC.

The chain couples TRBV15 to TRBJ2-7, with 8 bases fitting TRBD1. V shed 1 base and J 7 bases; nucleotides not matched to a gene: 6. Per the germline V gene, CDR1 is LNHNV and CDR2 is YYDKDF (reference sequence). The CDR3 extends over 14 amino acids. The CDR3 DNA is TGTGCCACCAGCAGAGGTCAGGGGGCGGAAGAGCAGTACTTC. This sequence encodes CATSRGQGAEEQYF.

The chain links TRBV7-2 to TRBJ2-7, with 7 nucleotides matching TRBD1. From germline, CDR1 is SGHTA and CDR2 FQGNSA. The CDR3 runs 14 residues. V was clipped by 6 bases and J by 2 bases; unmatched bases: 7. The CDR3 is CASSQDRIAYEQYF. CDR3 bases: TGTGCCAGCAGTCAGGACAGGATCGCCTACGAGCAGTACTTC.

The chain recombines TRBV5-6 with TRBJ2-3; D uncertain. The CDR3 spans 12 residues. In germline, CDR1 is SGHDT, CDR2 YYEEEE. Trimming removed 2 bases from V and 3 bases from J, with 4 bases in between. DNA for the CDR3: TGTGCCAGCAGCTTCGGGACAGATACGCAGTATTTT. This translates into CASSFGTDTQYF.

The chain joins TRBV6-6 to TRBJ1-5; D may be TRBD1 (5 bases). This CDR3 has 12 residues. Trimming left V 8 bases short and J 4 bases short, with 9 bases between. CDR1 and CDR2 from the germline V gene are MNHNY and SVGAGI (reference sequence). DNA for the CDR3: TGTGCCAGCCAAGGGGTTAATCAGCCCCAGCATTTT. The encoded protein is CASQGVNQPQHF.

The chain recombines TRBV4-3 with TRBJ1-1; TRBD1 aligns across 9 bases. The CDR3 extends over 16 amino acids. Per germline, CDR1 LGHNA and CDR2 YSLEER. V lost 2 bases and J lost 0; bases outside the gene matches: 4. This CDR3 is CASSQIQGALNTEAFF. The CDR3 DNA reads TGCGCCAGCAGCCAAATACAGGGGGCCTTGAACACTGAAGCTTTCTTT.

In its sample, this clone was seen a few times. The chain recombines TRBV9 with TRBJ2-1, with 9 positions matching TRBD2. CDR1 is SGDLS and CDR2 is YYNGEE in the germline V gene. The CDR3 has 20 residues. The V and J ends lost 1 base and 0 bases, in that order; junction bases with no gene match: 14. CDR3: CASSVSGWVAGEGSYNEQFF. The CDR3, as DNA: TGTGCCAGCAGCGTAAGTGGGTGGGTAGCGGGAGAGGGCTCCTACAATGAGCAGTTCTTC.

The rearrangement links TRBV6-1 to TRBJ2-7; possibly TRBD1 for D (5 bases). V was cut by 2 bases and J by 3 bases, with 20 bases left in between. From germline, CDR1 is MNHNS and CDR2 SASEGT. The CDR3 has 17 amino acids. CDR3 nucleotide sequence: TGTGCCAGCAGTGAACCCCAAACAGGACAACGACGCTACGAGCAGTACTTC. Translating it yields CASSEPQTGQRRYEQYF.

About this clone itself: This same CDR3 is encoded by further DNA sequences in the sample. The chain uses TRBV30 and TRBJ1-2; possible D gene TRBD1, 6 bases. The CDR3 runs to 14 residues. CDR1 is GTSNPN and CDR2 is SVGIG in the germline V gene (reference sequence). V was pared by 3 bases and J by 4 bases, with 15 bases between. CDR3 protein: CAWRDSLSGYGYTF. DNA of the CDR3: TGTGCCTGGAGGGACAGTCTAAGTGGCTATGGCTACACCTTC. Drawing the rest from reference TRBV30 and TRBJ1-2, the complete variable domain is SQTIHQWPATLVQPVGSPLSLECTVEGTSNPNLYWYRQAAGRGLQLLFYSVGIGQISSEVPQNLSASRPQDRQFILSSKKLLLSDSGFYLCAWRDSLSGYGYTFGSGTRLTVV.

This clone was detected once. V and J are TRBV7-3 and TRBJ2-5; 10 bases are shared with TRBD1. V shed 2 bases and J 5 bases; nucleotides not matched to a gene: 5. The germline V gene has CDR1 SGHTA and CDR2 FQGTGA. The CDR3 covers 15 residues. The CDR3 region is CASSLAGQGRETQYF. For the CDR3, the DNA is TGTGCCAGCAGCTTAGCGGGACAGGGGAGGGAGACCCAGTACTTC.

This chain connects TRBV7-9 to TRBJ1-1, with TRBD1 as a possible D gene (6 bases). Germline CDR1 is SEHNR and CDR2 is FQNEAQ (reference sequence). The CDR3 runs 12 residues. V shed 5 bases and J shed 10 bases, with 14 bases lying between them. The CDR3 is CASSRDDRTAFF. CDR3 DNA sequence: TGTGCCAGCAGCAGGGACGACAGGACAGCTTTCTTT.

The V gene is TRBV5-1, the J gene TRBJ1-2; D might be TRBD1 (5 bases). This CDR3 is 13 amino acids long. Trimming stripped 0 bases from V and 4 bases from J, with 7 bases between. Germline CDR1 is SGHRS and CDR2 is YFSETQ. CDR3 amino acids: CASSLGQSYGYTF. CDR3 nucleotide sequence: TGCGCCAGCAGCTTGGGACAGAGCTATGGCTACACCTTC.

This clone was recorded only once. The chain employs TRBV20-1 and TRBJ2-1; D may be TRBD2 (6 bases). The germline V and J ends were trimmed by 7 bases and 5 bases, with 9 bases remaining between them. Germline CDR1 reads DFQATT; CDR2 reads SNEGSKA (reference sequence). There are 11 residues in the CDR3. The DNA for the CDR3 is TGCAGTGGATGGAGGGACAATGAGCAGTTCTTC. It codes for CSGWRDNEQFF.

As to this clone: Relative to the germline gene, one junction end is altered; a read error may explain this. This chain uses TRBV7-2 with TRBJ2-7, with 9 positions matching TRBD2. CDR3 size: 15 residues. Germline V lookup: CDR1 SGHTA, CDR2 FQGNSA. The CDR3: CASSLAGLVSYEQYF. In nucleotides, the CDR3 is TGTGCCAGCAGCCTAGCGGGACTAGTCTCCTACGAGCAGTACTTC.

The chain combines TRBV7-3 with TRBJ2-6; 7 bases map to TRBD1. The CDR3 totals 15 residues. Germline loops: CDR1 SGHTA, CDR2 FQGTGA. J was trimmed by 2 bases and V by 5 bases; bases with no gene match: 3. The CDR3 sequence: CASSVGTAGANVLTF. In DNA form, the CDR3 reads TGTGCCAGCAGCGTCGGGACAGCTGGGGCCAACGTCCTGACTTTC.